This TCR beta chain was sequenced for a study of CD8 T cells in acute hepatitis C reinfection (dated by TCRdb to the early 2020s). General notes on the study: Both during acute infection and after viral clearance, the study profiled the TCRbeta repertoire of CD8+ T cells that were specific for the HCV NS3-1073 epitope. Four spontaneous resolvers provided paired acute and follow-up samples. Overall study results and their limits: The NS3-1073 specific repertoires were highly diverse, and diversity did not differ significantly among acute resolver, follow-up resolver and acute chronic samples. No follow-up repertoires were available for chronically infected subjects, since NS3-1073 specific cells were too rare to be sorted. It was rare for CDR3 sequences to be shared with other epitopes, and exact matching may have been limited by differing sequencing approaches. About 13 public clonotypes were found regardless of outcome; one public clonotype used V04-02/J02-02. TRBV04 and TRBV06 gene families were preferentially used in all groups, and this usage was not explained by overrepresentation in the naive pool. Because bulk sequencing was performed on the TCRbeta chain only, alphabeta pairing of public clonotypes could not be determined.

The FACS-sorted cells had their genomic DNA extracted, and the commercial immunoSEQ service was used to sequence the TCRbeta chains. The paper's data handling went like this. The repertoire data were analyzed using ImmunoSEQ Analyzer software v3.0 and R v3.5.1. Only productive rearrangements were analyzed, because sequences with stop codons or out-of-frame rearrangements were removed. Simpson diversity, Shannon entropy, CDR3 length and nucleotide addition metrics were supplied by the sequencing provider. Clonotypes were grouped by frequency into dominant, sub-dominant, low or lowest abundance categories, and clonotypes below 0.1% were left out of most analyses. A CDR3 amino acid clonotype was called public when found in at least two subjects at a cumulative frequency of at least 0.5%. In its TCRdb copy, this immuneACCESS table keeps in-frame sequences only and misses some clones. Where compared with another copy, unresolved V genes explain less than half of these, and the others have no known cause. Clonal size and the V and J genes are those of that table, whereas D and trimming came from the DNA. In all, the sample holds about 38,000 clones, and about 87% of those were seen once. Clones ranked in the top ten supply 0.4% to 0.6% of the sample.

The CDR3 goes from the cysteine to the phenylalanine over 13 residues. Just CDR3 DNA is preserved here, 39 bases in frame from base 1. The junction shows trimming of 2 bases on V and 2 bases on J, plus 7 bases between the germline ends. As encoded in the germline V gene, CDR1 is MDHEN while CDR2 is SYDVKM. For this clone: No cognate antigen has been identified for it. One base away there is no much larger clone; base qualities are not given.

The sample's time point label, in plain terms: naive CD8 control sorted from an acute-time-point sample. Enrolled in the Montreal Hepatitis C Cohort (HEPCO) in Canada, the donors were people who inject drugs, and these donors were followed every 3 months. Acute primary HCV infection was defined by a positive HCV RNA or antibody test following a negative test within the previous 24 weeks. Antibodies against CD3, CD8 and CD45RO were used for surface staining, and dead cells were excluded with an aqua fixable dye. The cohort also included a handful of subjects who developed chronic infection, defined as HCV RNA positivity at 24 weeks. From thawed, previously cryostored peripheral blood mononuclear cells, CD8+ T cells were purified through negative selection performed by means of the MACS CD8+ T cell Isolation Kit. A BD FACSAria II cell sorter was used to sort the cells.

Rearrangement joined TRBV28 to TRBJ2-7; a tentative D match to TRBD1 spans 6 bases. The sequencing sample was made of naive CD8+ T cells from PBMCs. Per the publication, the cell subset or site label means: sorted total naive CD45RO-negative CD8+ T cells. This clonotype was obtained from a man aged 25 to 40 with chronic hepatitis C. CDR3 protein: CASSLTGPYEQYF. The DNA sequence follows: TGTGCCAGCAGTTTAACAGGGCCCTACGAGCAGTACTTC.